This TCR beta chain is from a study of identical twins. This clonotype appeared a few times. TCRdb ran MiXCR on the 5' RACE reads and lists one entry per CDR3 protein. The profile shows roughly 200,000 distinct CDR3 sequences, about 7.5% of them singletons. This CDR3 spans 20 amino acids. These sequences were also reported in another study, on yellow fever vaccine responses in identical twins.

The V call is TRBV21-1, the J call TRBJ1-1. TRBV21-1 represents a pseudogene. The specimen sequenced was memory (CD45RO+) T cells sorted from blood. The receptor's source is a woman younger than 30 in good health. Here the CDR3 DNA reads TGTGCCAGCAGCAAAATAAGGCTTCGGCGGCCTCCGGTAGGGGACACTGAAGCTTTCTTT. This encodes CASSKIRLRRPPVGDTEAFF.